This is a list of T cell receptor beta chains from one sample in a study of breast tumors, draining lymph nodes, adjacent tissues. TCRdb ran MiXCR on the multiplex PCR reads and lists one entry per CDR3 protein. Altogether 130,000 or so distinct CDR3 sequences are present, 21% being singletons, with the ten largest covering over 2%. Source material: axillary lymph node tissue. The receptors here all came from a female donor with breast cancer. Some clones in this sample may be carry-over from other donors' samples. CDR3s include the opening cysteine and the closing phenylalanine or tryptophan. The D gene is left open where the match is weak. Where a row states a size, it is once, few, many or the class of an expanded clone; other rows omit it.

.	TRBJ2-7	.	TRBV5-1	CASRSNTVTPSEQYF	TGCGCCAGCCGATCAAATACCGTGACACCCTCCGAGCAGTACTTC
TRBD2	TRBJ2-5	many	TRBV5-6	CASSWTGTSGDFAQETQYF	TGTGCCAGCAGCTGGACCGGGACTAGCGGGGATTTTGCACAAGAGACCCAGTACTTC
TRBD1	TRBJ2-3	many	TRBV6-1	CASSASGTGVDTQYF	TGTGCCAGCAGTGCTTCCGGGACAGGGGTTGATACGCAGTATTTT
TRBD2	TRBJ2-4	once	TRBV9	CASSGSGGRDIQYF	TGTGCCAGCAGCGGGTCGGGGGGGAGAGACATTCAGTACTTC
.	TRBJ2-2	many	TRBV7-6	CASSSTASNTGELFF	TGTGCCAGCAGCTCGACAGCTTCGAACACCGGGGAGCTGTTTTTT
TRBD2	TRBJ2-2	once	TRBV28	CASSSAGTSSGELFF	TGTGCCAGCAGTTCCGCCGGGACTAGCTCCGGGGAGCTGTTTTTT
TRBD2	TRBJ2-6	many	TRBV6-1	CASSLHSGSSGANVLTF	TGTGCCAGCAGTCTTCATAGCGGGAGCTCTGGGGCCAACGTCCTGACTTTC
.	TRBJ2-4	.	TRBV15	CATSPLGENIQYF	TGTGCCACCAGCCCTCTGGGGGAAAACATTCAGTACTTC
TRBD1	TRBJ2-5	many	TRBV24-1	CATSGTGGLQETQYF	TGTGCCACCAGTGGTACAGGGGGCTTGCAAGAGACCCAGTACTTC
TRBD2	TRBJ2-3	many	TRBV4-1	CASSPVQLAGLGDTQYF	TGCGCCAGCAGCCCGGTCCAACTAGCGGGGTTGGGAGATACGCAGTATTTT
.	TRBJ2-7	many	TRBV12-3/TRBV12-4	CASRDLSYEQYF	TGTGCCAGCCGGGACCTCTCCTACGAGCAGTACTTC
.	TRBJ1-2	many	TRBV12-3/TRBV12-4	CASSRTVANYGYTF	TGTGCCAGCAGTCGGACAGTAGCTAACTATGGCTACACCTTC
.	TRBJ2-3	many	TRBV6-5	CASRNRNPDTQYF	TGTGCCAGCCGAAACAGAAATCCAGATACGCAGTATTTT
.	TRBJ2-5	many	TRBV2	CASRRDRQETQYF	TGTGCCAGCAGAAGAGACAGGCAAGAGACCCAGTACTTC
TRBD1	TRBJ1-3	.	TRBV18	CASSPQGTGITYSGNTIYF	TGTGCCAGCTCACCACAGGGGACAGGAATCACCTACTCTGGAAACACCATATATTTT
.	TRBJ2-3	many	TRBV29-1	CSVEGPGATDTQYF	TGCAGCGTGGAGGGCCCGGGAGCCACAGATACGCAGTATTTT
TRBD2	TRBJ2-5	many	TRBV20-1	CSADIGTSASETQYF	TGCAGTGCTGATATTGGTACTAGCGCCTCGGAGACCCAGTACTTC
TRBD2	TRBJ2-3	many	TRBV3-1	CASSQVGLAEDTQYF	TGTGCCAGCAGCCAAGTCGGACTAGCGGAAGATACGCAGTATTTT
.	TRBJ2-7	many	TRBV2	CASSDTGSYEQYF	TGTGCCAGCAGCGACACAGGTTCCTACGAGCAGTACTTC
.	TRBJ2-3	.	TRBV11-3	CASSSGSTDTRYF	TGTGCCAGCAGCTCCGGAAGCACAGATACGCGGTATTTT
TRBD2	TRBJ2-1	many	TRBV13	CASSLAGRAGEQFF	TGTGCCAGCAGCTTAGCGGGGAGGGCCGGTGAGCAGTTCTTC
TRBD1	TRBJ2-3	many	TRBV20-1	CSAADRSTDTQYF	TGCAGTGCTGCGGACAGGAGCACAGATACGCAGTATTTT
TRBD1	TRBJ1-2	many	TRBV4-1	CASSLAGQGMNYGYTF	TGCGCCAGCAGCCTTGCGGGACAGGGTATGAACTATGGCTACACCTTC
.	TRBJ1-2	.	TRBV20-1	CSARDGVVGGYTF	TGCAGTGCTAGAGATGGGGTAGTCGGGGGCTACACCTTC
.	TRBJ2-3	many	TRBV28	CASSLRLGGDAPNTDTQYF	TGTGCCAGCAGTTTGAGACTAGGGGGGGACGCACCCAACACAGATACGCAGTATTTT
TRBD1	TRBJ2-7	many	TRBV6-5	CASTPTLPGTGLSEQYF	TGTGCCAGCACCCCAACCCTTCCGGGGACAGGGTTGAGCGAGCAGTACTTC
.	TRBJ2-1	many	TRBV7-2	CASSPWGKGSGTEFF	.
.	TRBJ2-3	.	TRBV6-2/TRBV6-3	CASSVSGPSTDTQYF	TGTGCCAGCAGTGTCAGCGGGCCTAGCACAGATACGCAGTATTTT
.	TRBJ2-7	many	TRBV19	CASSKTSGRPSYEQYF	TGTGCCAGTAGTAAAACCTCCGGGAGACCCTCCTACGAGCAGTACTTC
TRBD2	TRBJ2-7	many	TRBV28	CASEIAGSYEQYF	TGTGCCAGCGAAATAGCGGGTTCCTACGAGCAGTACTTC
.	TRBJ2-1	few	TRBV19	CASSSTGHEQFF	TGTGCCAGTAGTTCCACGGGGCATGAGCAGTTCTTC
.	TRBJ2-1	many	TRBV27	CASSLSGGLNEQFF	TGTGCCAGCAGTTTATCCGGCGGCCTCAATGAGCAGTTCTTC
.	TRBJ2-5	many	TRBV12-3/TRBV12-4	CASSLGSFETQYF	TGTGCCAGCAGTCTGGGGAGTTTCGAGACCCAGTACTTC
TRBD2	TRBJ2-1	.	TRBV27	CTSRRTRQFEQFF	TGTACCAGCAGGCGGACTAGGCAGTTTGAGCAGTTCTTC
TRBD1	TRBJ2-1	many	TRBV7-9	CASSLLGQGRDGQFF	TGTGCCAGCAGCTTGTTGGGACAGGGTAGAGACGGGCAGTTCTTC
.	TRBJ2-7	few	TRBV3-1	CASSPTEKSSYEQYF	TGTGCCAGCAGCCCGACAGAGAAAAGCTCCTACGAGCAGTACTTC
TRBD2	TRBJ2-5	.	TRBV27	CASSLGWTSGGEETQYF	TGTGCCAGCAGTCTGGGGTGGACTAGCGGGGGAGAAGAGACCCAGTACTTC
.	TRBJ2-7	many	TRBV27	CASSFIGNSYEQYF	TGTGCCAGCAGTTTCATTGGGAACTCCTACGAGCAGTACTTC
TRBD2	TRBJ2-5	.	TRBV5-1	CASSLNAGGPSEAQYF	TGCGCCAGCAGCTTGAATGCGGGAGGGCCCTCAGAGGCCCAGTACTTC
TRBD2	TRBJ2-1	many	TRBV5-6	CASSLGGLGGEQFF	TGTGCCAGCAGCTTGGGGGGACTAGGGGGTGAGCAGTTCTTC
.	TRBJ2-7	.	TRBV28	CASSPASGQNYEQYF	TGTGCCAGCAGTCCCGCCTCCGGTCAAAACTACGAGCAGTACTTC
TRBD1	TRBJ2-7	.	TRBV29-1	CSVEAQGLREQHF	TGCAGCGTTGAGGCACAGGGGTTGAGGGAGCAGCACTTC
.	TRBJ1-5	.	TRBV6-6	CASSYPPPVEQSAQHF	TGTGCCAGCAGTTACCCCCCCCCCGTCGAGCAATCAGCCCAGCATTTT
TRBD2	TRBJ2-7	many	TRBV12-3/TRBV12-4	CASRQTSGGSYEQYF	TGTGCCAGCAGACAGACTAGCGGGGGCTCCTACGAGCAGTACTTC
TRBD1	TRBJ1-2	many	TRBV12-3/TRBV12-4	CASSFDGEGASGYTF	TGTGCCAGCAGTTTCGACGGTGAGGGGGCGTCGGGCTACACCTTC
.	TRBJ2-7	many	TRBV20-1	CSARGRQDFYEQYF	TGCAGTGCTAGAGGCAGGCAGGATTTCTACGAGCAGTACTTC
.	TRBJ1-1	.	TRBV19	CATLNTGGVLNTEAFF	TGTGCCACCCTCAACACCGGGGGGGTATTGAACACTGAAGCTTTCTTT
.	TRBJ2-7	many	TRBV7-2	CASSLISRASYEQYF	TGTGCCAGCAGCTTAATTTCTCGGGCCTCCTACGAGCAGTACTTC
.	TRBJ1-2	.	TRBV3-1	CASSQGAGYGYTF	TGTGCCAGCAGCCAAGGGGCAGGCTATGGCTACACCTTC
.	TRBJ2-3	many	TRBV19	CATSRDWSTDTQYF	TGTGCCACCTCCCGGGATTGGAGCACAGATACGCAGTATTTT
.	TRBJ2-3	many	TRBV6-1	CASSEAHRGITDTQYF	TGTGCCAGCAGTGAAGCGCATAGGGGGATCACAGATACGCAGTATTTT
.	TRBJ1-6	many	TRBV9	CASSVRGGPNSPLHF	TGTGCCAGCAGCGTAAGGGGGGGCCCTAATTCACCCCTCCACTTT
.	TRBJ2-3	many	TRBV6-5	CASSYSTRAVGDTQYF	TGTGCCAGCAGTTACTCTACCCGGGCCGTGGGAGATACGCAGTATTTT
.	TRBJ2-7	many	TRBV20-1	CSARDRAVYEQYF	TGCAGTGCTAGAGATCGGGCAGTCTACGAGCAGTACTTC
TRBD1	TRBJ1-1	.	TRBV20-1	CSADRGWTEAFF	TGCAGTGCGGACAGGGGGTGGACTGAAGCTTTCTTT
.	TRBJ2-1	.	TRBV15	CATRSSPYRGAPYNEQFF	TGTGCCACCAGGAGCAGTCCCTATAGGGGGGCACCCTACAATGAGCAGTTCTTC